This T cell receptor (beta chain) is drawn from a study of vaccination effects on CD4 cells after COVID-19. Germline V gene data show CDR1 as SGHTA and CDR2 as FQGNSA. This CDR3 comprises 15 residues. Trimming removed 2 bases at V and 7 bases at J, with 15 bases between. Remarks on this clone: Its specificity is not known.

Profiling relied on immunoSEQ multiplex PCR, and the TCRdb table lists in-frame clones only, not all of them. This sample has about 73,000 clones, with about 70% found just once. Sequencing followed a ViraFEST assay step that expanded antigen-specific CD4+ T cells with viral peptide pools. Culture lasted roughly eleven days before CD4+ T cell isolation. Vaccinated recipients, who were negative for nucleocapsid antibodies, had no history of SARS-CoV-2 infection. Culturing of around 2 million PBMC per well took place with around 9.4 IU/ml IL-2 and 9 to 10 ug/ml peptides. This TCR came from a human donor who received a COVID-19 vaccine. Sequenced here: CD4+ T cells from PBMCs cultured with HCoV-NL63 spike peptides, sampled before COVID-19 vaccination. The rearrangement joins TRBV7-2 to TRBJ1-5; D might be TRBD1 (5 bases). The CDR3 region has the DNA TGTGCCAGCAGCTTAACCTCAGGGAGCGCCCAGCCCCAGCATTTT. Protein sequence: CASSLTSGSAQPQHF. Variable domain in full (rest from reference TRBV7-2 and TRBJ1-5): GAGVSQSPSNKVTEKGKDVELRCDPISGHTALYWYRQSLGQGLEFLIYFQGNSAPDKSGLPSDRFSAERTGGSVSTLTIQRTQQEDSAVYLCASSLTSGSAQPQHFGDGTRLSIL.